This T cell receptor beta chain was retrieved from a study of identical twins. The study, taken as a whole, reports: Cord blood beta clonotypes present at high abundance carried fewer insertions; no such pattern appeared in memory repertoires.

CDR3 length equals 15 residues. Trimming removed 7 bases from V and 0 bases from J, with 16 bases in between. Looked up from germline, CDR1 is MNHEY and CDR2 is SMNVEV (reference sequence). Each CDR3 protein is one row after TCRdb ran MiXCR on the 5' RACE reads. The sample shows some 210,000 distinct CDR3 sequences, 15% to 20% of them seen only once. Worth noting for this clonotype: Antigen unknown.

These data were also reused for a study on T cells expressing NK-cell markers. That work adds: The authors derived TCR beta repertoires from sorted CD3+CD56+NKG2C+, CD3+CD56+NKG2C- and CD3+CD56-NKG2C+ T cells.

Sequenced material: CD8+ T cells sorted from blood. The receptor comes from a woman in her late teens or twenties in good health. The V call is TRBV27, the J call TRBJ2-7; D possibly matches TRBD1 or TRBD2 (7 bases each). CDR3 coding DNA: TGTGCCAGCACCGAATCAGGGGGGGGCTCCTACGAGCAGTACTTC. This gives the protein CASTESGGGSYEQYF.